This paragraph covers one T cell receptor (beta chain) sequence. This clonotype was counted only a few times. The target of this receptor is not known. One base away there is no much larger clone; base qualities are not given. The data were obtained in a study of patients and donors after allogeneic stem cell transplantation (dated by TCRdb to 2019 to 2021). Libraries were made using RT-PCR. Sequencing was performed on a NextSeq 550. TCRdb cleaned the public reads at Q25 with fastp, built clones with MiXCR and kept in-frame beta chains. Rows merge per CDR3 protein into single entries with the most common DNA and genes. The table for this sample lists under 170,000 distinct CDR3 sequences; over 35% of them were counted only once. The top ten hold less than 60% of the sample. The TCR sequence derives from a human donor who was either an allogeneic HSCT recipient or a stem cell or donor lymphocyte infusion donor (not recorded which). It is not recorded whose cells these are; they may come from a transplant donor. Sequencing was carried out using blood, either unsorted or a sorted T cell fraction (not recorded which).

The base sequence is TGTGCCAGCAGTTTGATAACCGGGACAGGGGGCACTGAAGCTTTCTTT. Protein translation: CASSLITGTGGTEAFF. Recombination joined TRBV12-3 or TRBV12-4 with TRBJ1-1, with 11 junctional bases fitting TRBD1. Here V drops 3 bases and J drops 4 bases, and the junction holds 7 bases not matched to any gene. The CDR3 has 16 amino acids, counting the end cysteine and phenylalanine. Of the read, only the CDR3 DNA is kept; its 48 bases are in frame from base 1.